This T cell receptor (beta chain) was sequenced during a study of cytomegalovirus exposure and HLA in healthy donors. Study-wide results and caveats: Versus the roughly 700-donor mean, an Asian-associated ancestry cluster reportedly showed fewer N-insertions in a later analysis. Clonal expansion, a later analysis showed, was greater in HLA-associated TCR beta chains than in equally common others. Altogether, some 170 TCR beta chains were recorded as cytomegalovirus-associated.

A remark on this clone: Its antigen is undetermined.

The PCR employed 60 Vbeta primers together with 13 Jbeta primers. Assay: immunoSEQ multiplex PCR; the TCRdb copy retains only in-frame clones and omits some. The repertoire includes tens of thousands of clones, about 72% of them detected once, and under 2.5% sits in the top ten. The sequenced sample was PBMCs. This sequence originates from a young man in good health and CMV-seronegative.

The CDR3 loop reads CASTSQEGMTSRYEQYF. The CDR3 DNA is TGTGCCAGCACCTCCCAGGAGGGGATGACTAGCCGCTACGAGCAGTACTTC. The V and J genes are TRBV9 and TRBJ2-7, with 7 bases matching TRBD2. The CDR3 runs to 17 residues. Germline CDR1 is SGDLS and CDR2 is YYNGEE. J was trimmed by 3 bases and V by 6 bases; bases with no gene match: 18.